This paragraph covers one T cell receptor (beta chain) sequence. Its matching antigen is unknown. Researchers took blood at baseline, on cycle 4 day 1, and on cycle 7 day 1. These data originate in a study of OX40 agonist ivuxolimab in advanced cancers. Study-level background: The dose-escalation cohort had hepatocellular carcinoma, melanoma, renal cell or head and neck cancer. It was permissible to have had prior anti-PD-1, anti-PD-L1 or anti-CTLA-4 therapy, and over 35% had some. General study findings and limits: CD8+ T cells showed, on average, more clonal expansion than CD4+ cells.

Looked up from germline, CDR1 is SGHNT and CDR2 is YYREEE (reference sequence). CDR3 size: 17 residues. The V segment lost 4 bases and the J segment 5 bases; nucleotides outside the gene matches: 12. The repertoire was sequenced with immunoSEQ multiplex PCR; TCRdb's copy has only in-frame clones and lacks some. The data contain about 64,000 clones, approximately 80% of them seen just once; the ten biggest clones take up roughly 2.1%. The clonotype comes from an adult with an advanced solid tumor such as melanoma, head and neck, liver or kidney cancer. The sample was CD4+ or CD8+ T cells sorted from blood, taken in a trial of the OX40 agonist ivuxolimab. This chain connects TRBV5-4 to TRBJ2-3, with 11 nucleotides matching TRBD2. CDR3 protein: CASSRGSGRAREDTQYF. Here the CDR3 DNA reads TGTGCCAGCAGCCGGGGTAGCGGGAGGGCCAGGGAAGATACGCAGTATTTT. Together with reference TRBV5-4 and TRBJ2-3, the CDR3 gives the full variable domain: ETGVTQSPTHLIKTRGQQVTLRCSSQSGHNTVSWYQQALGQGPQFIFQYYREEENGRGNFPPRFSGLQFPNYSSELNVNALELDDSALYLCASSRGSGRAREDTQYFGPGTRLTVL.